The following is a T cell receptor beta chain sequence with its context. Its target is unknown. The data stem from a study of tumor-infiltrating lymphocytes in primary liver carcinoma. Overall study: The patients included men and women who were aged 30 to 69 years. Between 4.2 and 10 cm across, the tumors were all of stage T1-T3 N0M0. Samples gave roughly 3.65 to 8 million productive TCRbeta reads, similar across tissue types.

General study findings and limits: A significantly higher top-250-clone fraction was recorded for tumors than for blood (p = 0.039).

The CDR3 is made up of 20 amino acids. Germline CDR1 ENHRY, CDR2 SYGVKD. TCR beta cDNA was made from 400 to 500 ng total RNA with a constant-region primer. Library construction for TCR beta comprised three nested multiplex PCR rounds performed with slightly modified ARM-PCR. The first two PCR rounds used TRBV1-TRBV30 primers with a Cbeta primer, about 9 cycles each. TCRdb re-called the multiplex PCR reads with MiXCR, one entry per CDR3 protein. The sample comprises tens of thousands of distinct CDR3 sequences, about three quarters of which are singletons, and roughly 24% rests with the top ten. Starting material for RNA and DNA co-extraction consisted of about 17-34 mg of unsorted bulk tissue.

The chain links TRBV10-3 to TRBJ2-7; D might be TRBD1 (7 bases). This TCR was sampled from a man in his forties with primary liver carcinoma and hepatitis B virus infection. Sequencing was done on a sample of liver tumor tissue from sampling region 3. Sample subset: tumor region T3, left-lateral pole. The CDR3 DNA follows: TGTGTCATAAGTGGGGTTACCCTCCAAGCAGGGGGGAAGCAGCGAATTGAGCAGTACTTC. Amino acid sequence: CVISGVTLQAGGKQRIEQYF.